The entry below describes one TCR beta chain. The antigen is unknown. This sample is drawn from a study of identifying expanded T cells in peripheral blood. Libraries were prepared by immunoSEQ multiplex PCR; TCRdb keeps only in-frame clonotypes and omits some of them. The sample records around 76,000 clones, about 90% being singletons. General study results and limits: Technical replicates showed roughly 1.2 changed clones; two weeks about 16.4; four weeks 19. Variance in clone template counts between approximately 2-week samples significantly increased with total template count across all healthy donors.

This CDR3 is built from 16 residues. Unmatched junction bases numbered 10, after V lost 1 base and J lost 4 bases. Germline V gene sequence: CDR1 MGHRA, CDR2 YSYEKL. This chain connects TRBV4-1 to TRBJ2-7, with 7 positions matching TRBD1. This sequence was found in a person aged 18 to 69 in good health. Material: blood. The CDR3: CASSQGQGLGSYEQYF. The CDR3 coding sequence is TGCGCCAGCAGCCAAGGACAGGGTTTGGGGTCTTACGAGCAGTACTTC.